Here is one T cell receptor beta chain with its context. Its antigen is currently unknown. The sample belongs to a study of monozygotic twins with inflammatory bowel disease. General study points: Healthy co-twins, by inverse Simpson, had higher TCRbeta diversity than their siblings with IBD.

Germline V gene sequence: CDR1 DFQATT, CDR2 SNEGSKA (reference sequence). There are 15 residues in the CDR3. TCRdb reprocessed the 5' RACE reads; each CDR3 protein has one entry and no DNA is given. Its clone listing holds 190,000 or so distinct CDR3 sequences. Input material: blood. The TCR sequence derives from a human donor with ulcerative colitis or Crohn's disease, or a healthy co-twin of an affected twin (not recorded which). This sequence joins TRBV20-1 and TRBJ2-7; the TCRdb call, TRBD2, lacks DNA for checking. The CDR3 here is CSAPATDRGSYEQYF.